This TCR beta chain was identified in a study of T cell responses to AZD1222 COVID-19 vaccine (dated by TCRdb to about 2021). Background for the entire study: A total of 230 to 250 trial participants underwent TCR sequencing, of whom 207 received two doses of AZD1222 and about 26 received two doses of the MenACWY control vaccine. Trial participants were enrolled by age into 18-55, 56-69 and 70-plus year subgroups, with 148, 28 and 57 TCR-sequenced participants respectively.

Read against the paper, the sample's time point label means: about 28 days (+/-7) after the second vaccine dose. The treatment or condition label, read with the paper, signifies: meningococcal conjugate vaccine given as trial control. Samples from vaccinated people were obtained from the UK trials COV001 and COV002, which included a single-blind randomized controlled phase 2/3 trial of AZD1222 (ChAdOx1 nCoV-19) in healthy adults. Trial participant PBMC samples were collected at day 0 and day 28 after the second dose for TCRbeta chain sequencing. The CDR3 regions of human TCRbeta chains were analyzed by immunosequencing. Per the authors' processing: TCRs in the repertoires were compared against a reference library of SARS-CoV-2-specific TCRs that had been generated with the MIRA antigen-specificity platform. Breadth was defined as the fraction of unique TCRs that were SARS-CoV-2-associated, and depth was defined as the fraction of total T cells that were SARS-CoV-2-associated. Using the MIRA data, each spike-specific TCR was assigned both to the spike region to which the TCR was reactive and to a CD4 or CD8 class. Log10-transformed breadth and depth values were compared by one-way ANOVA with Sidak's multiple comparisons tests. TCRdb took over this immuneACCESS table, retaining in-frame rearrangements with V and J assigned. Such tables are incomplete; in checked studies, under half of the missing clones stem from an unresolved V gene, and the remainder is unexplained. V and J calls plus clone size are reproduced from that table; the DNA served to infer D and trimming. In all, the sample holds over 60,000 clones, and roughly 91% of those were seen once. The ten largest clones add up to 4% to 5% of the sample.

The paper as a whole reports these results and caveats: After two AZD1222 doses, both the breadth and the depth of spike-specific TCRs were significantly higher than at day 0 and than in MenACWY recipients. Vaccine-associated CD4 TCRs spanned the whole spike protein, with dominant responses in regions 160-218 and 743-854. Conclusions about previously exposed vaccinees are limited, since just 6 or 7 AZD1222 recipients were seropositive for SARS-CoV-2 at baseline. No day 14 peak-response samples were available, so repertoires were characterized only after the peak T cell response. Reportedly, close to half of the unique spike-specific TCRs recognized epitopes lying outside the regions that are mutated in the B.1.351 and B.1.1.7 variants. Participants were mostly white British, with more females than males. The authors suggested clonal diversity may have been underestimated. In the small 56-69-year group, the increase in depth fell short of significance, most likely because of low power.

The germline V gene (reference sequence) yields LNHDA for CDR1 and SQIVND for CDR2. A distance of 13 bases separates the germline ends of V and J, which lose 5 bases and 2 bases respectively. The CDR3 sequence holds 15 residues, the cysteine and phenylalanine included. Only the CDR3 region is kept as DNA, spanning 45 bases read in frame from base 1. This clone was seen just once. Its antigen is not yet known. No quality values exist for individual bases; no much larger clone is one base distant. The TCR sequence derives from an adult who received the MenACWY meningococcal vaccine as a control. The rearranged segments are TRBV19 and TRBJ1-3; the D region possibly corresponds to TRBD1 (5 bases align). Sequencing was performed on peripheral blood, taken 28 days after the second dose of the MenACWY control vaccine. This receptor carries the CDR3 CASSSSRETGNTIYF. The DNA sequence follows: TGTGCCAGTAGTTCCTCCAGGGAAACTGGAAACACCATATATTTT.